This T cell receptor beta chain was found in a study of T cells in Graves' hyperthyroidism and ophthalmopathy. Study results and limitations: Also found in blood were most expanded thyroid clonotypes above 0.001.

The sample holds many counts of this clonotype. As yet, its antigen is unknown. TCR beta CDR3 region amplification was performed from RNA transcripts. First-round RT-PCR targeting the TCR CDR3 was performed with the HTBI primer set. TCRdb re-called the multiplex PCR reads with MiXCR, one entry per CDR3 protein. Of around 350,000 distinct CDR3 sequences listed, about 15% are singletons. V lost 6 bases, J lost 2 bases, and 17 bases lay in between. The CDR3 runs to 16 residues. CDR1 MNHEY and CDR2 SMNVEV come from the germline V gene (reference sequence). Sample collection date corresponds to first hyperthyroidism diagnosis, prior to any ophthalmopathy symptoms.

The chain combines TRBV27 with TRBJ2-1; maybe TRBD2 (6 bases). The TCR originated in a woman younger than 35 with Graves' hyperthyroidism that later progressed to Graves' ophthalmopathy. Sequences were obtained from blood. In DNA form, the CDR3 reads TGTGCCAGCAGCCATAACCGGGACTTTGCCTACAATGAGCAGTTCTTC. Its protein is CASSHNRDFAYNEQFF.